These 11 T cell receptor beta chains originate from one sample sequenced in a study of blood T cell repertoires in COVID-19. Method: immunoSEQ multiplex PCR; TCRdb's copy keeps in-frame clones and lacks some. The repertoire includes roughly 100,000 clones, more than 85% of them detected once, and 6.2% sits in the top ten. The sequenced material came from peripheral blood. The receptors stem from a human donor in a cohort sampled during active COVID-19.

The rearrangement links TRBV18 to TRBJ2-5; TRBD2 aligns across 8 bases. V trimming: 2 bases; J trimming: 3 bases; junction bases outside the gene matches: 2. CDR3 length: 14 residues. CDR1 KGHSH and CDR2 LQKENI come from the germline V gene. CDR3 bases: TGTGCCAGCTCACCAGCACTAGCGGAAGAGACCCAGTACTTC. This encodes CASSPALAEETQYF.

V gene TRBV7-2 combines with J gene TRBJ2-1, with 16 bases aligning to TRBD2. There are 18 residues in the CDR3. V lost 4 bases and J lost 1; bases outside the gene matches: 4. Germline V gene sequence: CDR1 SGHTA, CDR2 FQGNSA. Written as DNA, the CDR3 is TGTGCCAGCAGCTCACCGGGACTAGCGGGAGGGTCCTACAATGAGCAGTTCTTC. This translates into CASSSPGLAGGSYNEQFF. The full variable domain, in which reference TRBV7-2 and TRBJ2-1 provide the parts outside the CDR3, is GAGVSQSPSNKVTEKGKDVELRCDPISGHTALYWYRQSLGQGLEFLIYFQGNSAPDKSGLPSDRFSAERTGGSVSTLTIQRTQQEDSAVYLCASSSPGLAGGSYNEQFFGPGTRLTVL.

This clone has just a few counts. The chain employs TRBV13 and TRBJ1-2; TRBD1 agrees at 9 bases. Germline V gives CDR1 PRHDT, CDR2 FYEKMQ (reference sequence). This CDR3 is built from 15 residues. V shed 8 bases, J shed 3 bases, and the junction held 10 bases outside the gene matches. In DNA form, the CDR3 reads TGTGCCAGCGGTGGGCGGGACAGGGCTTACTATGGCTACACCTTC. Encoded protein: CASGGRDRAYYGYTF.

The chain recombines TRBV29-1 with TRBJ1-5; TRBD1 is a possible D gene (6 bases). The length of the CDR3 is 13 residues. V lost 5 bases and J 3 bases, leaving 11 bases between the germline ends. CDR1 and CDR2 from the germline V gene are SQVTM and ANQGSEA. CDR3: CSVRQALNQPQHF. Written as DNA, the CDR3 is TGCAGCGTTCGACAGGCCCTCAATCAGCCCCAGCATTTT.

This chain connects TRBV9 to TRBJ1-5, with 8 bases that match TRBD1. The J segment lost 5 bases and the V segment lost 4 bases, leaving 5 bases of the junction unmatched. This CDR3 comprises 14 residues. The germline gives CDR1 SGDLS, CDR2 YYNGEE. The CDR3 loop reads CASSLTGVDQPQHF. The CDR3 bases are TGTGCCAGCAGCTTGACAGGGGTTGATCAGCCCCAGCATTTT.

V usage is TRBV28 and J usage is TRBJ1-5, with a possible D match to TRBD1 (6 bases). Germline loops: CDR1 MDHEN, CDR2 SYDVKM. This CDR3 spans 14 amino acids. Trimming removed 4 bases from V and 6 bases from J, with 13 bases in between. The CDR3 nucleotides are TGTGCCAGCAGTTCACAGGGCGAGGGTCAGCCCCAGCATTTT. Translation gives CASSSQGEGQPQHF.

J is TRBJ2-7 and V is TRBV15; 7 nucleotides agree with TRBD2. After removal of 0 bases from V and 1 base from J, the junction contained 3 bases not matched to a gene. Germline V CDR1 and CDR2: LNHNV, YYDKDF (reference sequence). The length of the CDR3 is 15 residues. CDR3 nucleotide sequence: TGTGCCACCAGCAGAGATCCTAGCGGTTCCTACGAGCAGTACTTC. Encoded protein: CATSRDPSGSYEQYF. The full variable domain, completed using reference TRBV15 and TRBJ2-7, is DAMVIQNPRYQVTQFGKPVTLSCSQTLNHNVMYWYQQKSSQAPKLLFHYYDKDFNNEADTPDNFQSRRPNTSFCFLDIRSPGLGDTAMYLCATSRDPSGSYEQYFGPGTRLTVT.

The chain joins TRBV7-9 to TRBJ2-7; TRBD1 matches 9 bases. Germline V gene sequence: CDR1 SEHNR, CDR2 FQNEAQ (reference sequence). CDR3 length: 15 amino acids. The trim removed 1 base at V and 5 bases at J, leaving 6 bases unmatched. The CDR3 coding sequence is TGTGCCAGCAGCTTAGTTGGGACAGGGATCGACGAGCAGTACTTC. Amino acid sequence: CASSLVGTGIDEQYF.

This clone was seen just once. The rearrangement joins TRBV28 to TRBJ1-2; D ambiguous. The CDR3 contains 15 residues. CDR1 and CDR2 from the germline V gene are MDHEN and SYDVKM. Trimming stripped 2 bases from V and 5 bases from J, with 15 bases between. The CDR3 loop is CASSLRFGRLYGYTF. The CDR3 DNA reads TGTGCCAGCAGTTTACGTTTTGGCAGATTGTATGGCTACACCTTC.

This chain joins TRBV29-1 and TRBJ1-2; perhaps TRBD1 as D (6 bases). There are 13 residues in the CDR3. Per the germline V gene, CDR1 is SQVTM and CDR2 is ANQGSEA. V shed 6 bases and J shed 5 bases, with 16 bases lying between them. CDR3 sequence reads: CSVDLTGLYGYTF. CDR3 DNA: TGCAGCGTCGACTTGACAGGCCTATATGGCTACACCTTC.

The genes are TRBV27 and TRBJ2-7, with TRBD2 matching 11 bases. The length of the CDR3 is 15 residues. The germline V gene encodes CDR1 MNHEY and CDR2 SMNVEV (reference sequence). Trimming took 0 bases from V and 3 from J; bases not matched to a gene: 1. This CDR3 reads CASSLSSGRGYEQYF. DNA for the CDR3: TGTGCCAGCAGTTTATCTAGCGGGAGGGGCTACGAGCAGTACTTC.